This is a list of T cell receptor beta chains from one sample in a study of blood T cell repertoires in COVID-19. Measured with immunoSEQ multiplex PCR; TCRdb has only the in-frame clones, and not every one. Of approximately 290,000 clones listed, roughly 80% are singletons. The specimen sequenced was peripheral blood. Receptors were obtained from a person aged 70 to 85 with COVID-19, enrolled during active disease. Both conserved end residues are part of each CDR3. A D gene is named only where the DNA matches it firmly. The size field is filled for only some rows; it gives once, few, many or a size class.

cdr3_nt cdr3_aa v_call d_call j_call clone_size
TGTGCCAGTAGTTCCCGGACTAGCTCTCCAGATACGCAGTATTTT CASSSRTSSPDTQYF TRBV19 TRBD2 TRBJ2-3 .
TGTGCCAGCAGCACAGGGGCTAGAACTGAAGCTTTCTTT CASSTGARTEAFF TRBV7-9 TRBD1 TRBJ1-1 .
TGTGCCAGCAGGGACAGGGGCTCCAATGAGCAGTTCTTC CASRDRGSNEQFF TRBV28 TRBD1 TRBJ2-1 .
TGTGCCAGCAGTTACTCGGACAGGGGTGGAGAGCAGTACTTC CASSYSDRGGEQYF TRBV6-5 TRBD1 TRBJ2-7 .
TGTGCCAGCAGCCAATTAGCTAACTACGAGCAGTACTTC CASSQLANYEQYF TRBV3-1/TRBV3-2 . TRBJ2-7 .
TGTGCCAGCAGTGAGGGACAGGACTATAATTCACCCCTCCACTTT CASSEGQDYNSPLHF TRBV25-1 TRBD1 TRBJ1-6 .
TGCGCCAGCAGACCCCAGATCGCGGGCGCCAATGAGCAGTTCTTC CASRPQIAGANEQFF TRBV4-3 . TRBJ2-1 few
TGTGCCAGCAGTCGGACAGGGGCCAGCAGTGAAGCTTTCTTT CASSRTGASSEAFF TRBV28 TRBD1 TRBJ1-1 .
TGTGCCACCAGCAAAATAGGGACAGTCTACAATCAGCCCCAGCATTTT CATSKIGTVYNQPQHF TRBV15 TRBD1 TRBJ1-5 .
TGTGCCAGCAGTTCCCCCCCCCGGGCCCAGCATTTT CASSSPPRAQHF TRBV6-6 . TRBJ1-5 .
TGTGCCAGCAGATGGACAGGGGGAAGTGAAAAACTGTTTTTT CASRWTGGSEKLFF TRBV2 TRBD1 TRBJ1-4 .
TGCGCCAGCAGTGACTGGGAGTTTCCCCACTTT CASSDWEFPHF TRBV10-1 . TRBJ1-6 .
TGTGCCAGCAGCTTAGACGGGGGGCCAGAGACCCAGTACTTC CASSLDGGPETQYF TRBV7-6 . TRBJ2-5 .
TGTGCCAGTCTTACAACCCCTGGGGCCAACGTCCTGACTTTC CASLTTPGANVLTF TRBV19 . TRBJ2-6 .
TGTGCCAGCAGCCCGAACAGGGGGCAGGCTTTCTTT CASSPNRGQAFF TRBV3-1/TRBV3-2 TRBD1 TRBJ1-1 .
TGTGCCAGCAGACCAGGACAGGGGGCCGGGATAAAATACGAGCAGTACTTC CASRPGQGAGIKYEQYF TRBV28 TRBD1 TRBJ2-7 .
TGTGCCAGCAGTGGACAGGGGGCAGAGACCCAGTACTTC CASSGQGAETQYF TRBV25-1 TRBD1 TRBJ2-5 .